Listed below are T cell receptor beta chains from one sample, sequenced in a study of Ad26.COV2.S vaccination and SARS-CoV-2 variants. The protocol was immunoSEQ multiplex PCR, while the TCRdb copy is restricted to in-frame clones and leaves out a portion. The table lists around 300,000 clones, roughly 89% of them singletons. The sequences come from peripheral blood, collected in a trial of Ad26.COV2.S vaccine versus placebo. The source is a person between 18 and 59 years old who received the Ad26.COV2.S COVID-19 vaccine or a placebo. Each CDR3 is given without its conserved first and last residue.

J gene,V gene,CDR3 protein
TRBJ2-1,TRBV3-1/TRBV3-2,ASGYTINEQF
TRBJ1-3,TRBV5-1,ASSADRGAGNTIY
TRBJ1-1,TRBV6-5,ASSYKRLINTEAF
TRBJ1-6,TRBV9,ASSARTGGVSPLH
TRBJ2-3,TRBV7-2,ASSLVGTSGTDTQY
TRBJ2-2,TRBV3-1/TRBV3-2,ASTTGLNTGELF
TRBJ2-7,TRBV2,ASSEGTGGDEQY
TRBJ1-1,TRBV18,ASLQSLNTEAF
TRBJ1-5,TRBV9,ASGRDRDNQPQH
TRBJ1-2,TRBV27,ASSHGTETIYGYT
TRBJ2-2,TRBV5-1,ASSLGRVNTGELF
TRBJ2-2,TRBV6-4,ASSQTEDTGELF
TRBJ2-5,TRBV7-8,ASSLKLRGGGGANEETQY
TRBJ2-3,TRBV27,ASSSTWTQY
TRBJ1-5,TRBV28,ASSLVSGFQPQH
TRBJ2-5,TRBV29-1,SVFPRATGENQETQY
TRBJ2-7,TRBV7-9,ASSPGQARTYEQY
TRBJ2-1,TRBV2,ASRRDTTSYNEQF
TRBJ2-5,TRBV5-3,ARSSTGAGLADQETQY
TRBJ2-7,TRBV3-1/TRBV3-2,ARSQGYEQY
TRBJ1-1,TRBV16,ASSPRQGDATEAF
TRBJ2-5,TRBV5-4,ASSRALAGGRQETQY
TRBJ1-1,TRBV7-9,ASSLGPGQGANTEAF
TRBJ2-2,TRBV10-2,ASRGLAGDPGELF
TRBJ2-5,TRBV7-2,ASSLALGRGRQETQY
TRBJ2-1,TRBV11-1,ASSLMTSGNNEQF
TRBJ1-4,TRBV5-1,ASSQTGGTEKLF
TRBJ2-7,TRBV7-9,ASRSDRDFTYEQY
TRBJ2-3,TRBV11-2,ASSPDRGTDTQY
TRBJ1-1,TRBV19,ASSIGPENTEAF
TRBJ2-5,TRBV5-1,ASSLGTSGGAVETQY
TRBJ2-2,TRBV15,ATSTGQGENTGELF
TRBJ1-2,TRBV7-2,ASSLDGNYGYT
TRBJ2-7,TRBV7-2,ASSAAGTTSYEQY
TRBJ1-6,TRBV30,AWSVRTQTRVLDSPLH
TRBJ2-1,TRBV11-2,ASSSGYNEQF
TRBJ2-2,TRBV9,ASSDPGQGGSNTGELF
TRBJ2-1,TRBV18,ASSPFSGRSNEQF
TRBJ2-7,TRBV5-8,ASSFRDKAYEQY
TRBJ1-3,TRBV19,ASSTAPQGTGNTIY
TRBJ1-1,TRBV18,ASSPQGLGMNTEAF
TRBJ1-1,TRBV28,ASSPMTVLSTEAF
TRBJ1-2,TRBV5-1,ASSSDGQGSYYT
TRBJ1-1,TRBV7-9,ASSLPGTGRGAF
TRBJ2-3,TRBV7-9,ASSLPLDTQY
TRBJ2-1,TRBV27,ASSFWAGSEQF
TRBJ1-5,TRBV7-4,ASSSGGQGSNQPQH
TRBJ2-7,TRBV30,ACTGGYEQY
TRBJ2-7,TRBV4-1,ASSQEGAEGAYEQY
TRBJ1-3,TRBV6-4,ASSREAGNTIY
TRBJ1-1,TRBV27,ASSSNHDRGAF
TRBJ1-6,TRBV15,ATSRDFQNSPLH
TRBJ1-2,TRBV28,ASSLQGYGYT